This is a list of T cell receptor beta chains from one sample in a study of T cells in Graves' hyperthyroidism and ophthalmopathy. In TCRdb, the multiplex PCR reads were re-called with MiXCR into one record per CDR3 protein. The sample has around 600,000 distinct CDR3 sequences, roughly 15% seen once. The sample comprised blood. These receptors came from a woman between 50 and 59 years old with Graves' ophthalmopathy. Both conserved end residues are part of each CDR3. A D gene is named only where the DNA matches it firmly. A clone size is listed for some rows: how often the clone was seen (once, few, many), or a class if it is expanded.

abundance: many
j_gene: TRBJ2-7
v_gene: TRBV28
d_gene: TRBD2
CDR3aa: CAISLAEDYEQYF

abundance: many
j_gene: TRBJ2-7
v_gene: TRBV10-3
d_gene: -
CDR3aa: CAISGPYEQYF

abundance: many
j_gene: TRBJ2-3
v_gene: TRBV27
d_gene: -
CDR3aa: CALSRGCTDTQYF

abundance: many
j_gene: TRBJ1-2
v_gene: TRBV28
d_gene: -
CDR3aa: CASSLLLGQSYGYTF

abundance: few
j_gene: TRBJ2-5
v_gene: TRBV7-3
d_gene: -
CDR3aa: CASSSGWQETQYF

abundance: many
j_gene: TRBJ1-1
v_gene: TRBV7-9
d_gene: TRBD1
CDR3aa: CASSLVVRDRSPNTEAFF

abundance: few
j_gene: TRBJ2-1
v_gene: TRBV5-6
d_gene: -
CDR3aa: CASSSLLVYNEQFF

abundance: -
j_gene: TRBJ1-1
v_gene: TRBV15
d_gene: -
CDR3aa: CATSRAGAANTEAFF

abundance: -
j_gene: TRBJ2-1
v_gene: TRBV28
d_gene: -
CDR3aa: CASMHGISYNEQFF

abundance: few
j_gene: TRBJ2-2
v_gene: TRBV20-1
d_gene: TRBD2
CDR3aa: CSALRESDTGELFF

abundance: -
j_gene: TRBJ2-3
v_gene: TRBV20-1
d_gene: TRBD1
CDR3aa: CSARDGTGGGMADTQYF

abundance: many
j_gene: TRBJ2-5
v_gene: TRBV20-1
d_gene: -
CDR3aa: CSAIPVGREETQYF

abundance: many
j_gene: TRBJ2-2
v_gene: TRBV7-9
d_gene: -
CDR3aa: CASSFSGRNTGELFF

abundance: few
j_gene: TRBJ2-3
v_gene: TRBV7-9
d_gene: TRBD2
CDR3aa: CASSPQVRGSPTSTDTQYF

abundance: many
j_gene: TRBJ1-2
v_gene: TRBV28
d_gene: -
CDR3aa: CASSMDGYGYTF

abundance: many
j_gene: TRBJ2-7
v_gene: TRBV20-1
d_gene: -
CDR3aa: CSASKGSYEQYF

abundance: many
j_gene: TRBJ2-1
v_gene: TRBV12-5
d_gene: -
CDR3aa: CASGLVPWNEQFF

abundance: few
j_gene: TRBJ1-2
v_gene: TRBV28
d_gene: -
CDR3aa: CASSFGQTNYGYTF

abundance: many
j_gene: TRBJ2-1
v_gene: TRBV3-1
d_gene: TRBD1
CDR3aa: CASSQAWTGAPNEQFF

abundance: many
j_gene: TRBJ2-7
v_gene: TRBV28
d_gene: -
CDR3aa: CASSYHALSEQYF

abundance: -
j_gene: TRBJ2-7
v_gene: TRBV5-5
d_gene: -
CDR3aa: CASSLSSRPYEQYF

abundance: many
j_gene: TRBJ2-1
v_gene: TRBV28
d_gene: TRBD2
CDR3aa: CASSPTSGRSSYNEQFF

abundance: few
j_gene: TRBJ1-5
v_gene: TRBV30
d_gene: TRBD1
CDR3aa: CAFNGGDSQPQHF

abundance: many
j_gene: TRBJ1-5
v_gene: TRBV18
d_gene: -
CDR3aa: CASSPGTVSNQPQHF

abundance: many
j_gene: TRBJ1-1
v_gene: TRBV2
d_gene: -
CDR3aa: CASSPNMGQQMNTEAFF

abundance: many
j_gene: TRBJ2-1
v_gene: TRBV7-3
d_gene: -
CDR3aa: CASSPRGAGWEQFF

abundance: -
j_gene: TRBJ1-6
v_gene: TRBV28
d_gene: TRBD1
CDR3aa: CASSPRQGANNSPLHF

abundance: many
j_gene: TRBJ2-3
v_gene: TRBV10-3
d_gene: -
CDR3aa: CAISEGVRTDTQYF

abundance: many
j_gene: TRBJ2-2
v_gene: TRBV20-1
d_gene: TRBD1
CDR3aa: CSAPAEDRASFSDTGELFF

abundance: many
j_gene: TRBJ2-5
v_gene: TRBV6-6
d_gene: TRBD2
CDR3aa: CASSYLAGVRGKETQYF

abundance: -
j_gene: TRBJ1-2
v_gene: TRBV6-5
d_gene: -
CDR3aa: CASSYRLGKGPRRGYTF

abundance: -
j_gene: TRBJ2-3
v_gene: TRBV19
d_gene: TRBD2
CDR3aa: CASSIGGLGATQYF

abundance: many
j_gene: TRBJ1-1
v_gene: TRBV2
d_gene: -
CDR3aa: CASSEALAGVGTEAFF

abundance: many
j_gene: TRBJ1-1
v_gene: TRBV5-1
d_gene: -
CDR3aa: CASSLTRLNTEAFF

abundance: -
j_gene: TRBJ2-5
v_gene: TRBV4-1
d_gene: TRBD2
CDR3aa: CASSQVGQTSGQETQYF

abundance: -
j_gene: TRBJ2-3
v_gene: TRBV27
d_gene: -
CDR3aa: CASNWGKGTQYF

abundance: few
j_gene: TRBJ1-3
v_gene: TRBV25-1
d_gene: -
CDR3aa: CASNLGNTIYF